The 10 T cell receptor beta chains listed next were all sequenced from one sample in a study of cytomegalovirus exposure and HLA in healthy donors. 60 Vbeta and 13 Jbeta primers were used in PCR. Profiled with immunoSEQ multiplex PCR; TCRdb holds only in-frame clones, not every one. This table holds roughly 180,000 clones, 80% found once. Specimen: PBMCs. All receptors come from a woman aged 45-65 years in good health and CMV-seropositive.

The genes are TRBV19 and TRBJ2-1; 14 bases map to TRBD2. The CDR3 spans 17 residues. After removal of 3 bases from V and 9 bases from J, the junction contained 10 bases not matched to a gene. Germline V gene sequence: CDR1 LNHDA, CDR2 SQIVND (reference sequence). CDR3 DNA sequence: TGTGCCAGTAGTATTTCCGGGACTAGCGGGAGTTTGAGTGAGCAGTTCTTC. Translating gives CASSISGTSGSLSEQFF.

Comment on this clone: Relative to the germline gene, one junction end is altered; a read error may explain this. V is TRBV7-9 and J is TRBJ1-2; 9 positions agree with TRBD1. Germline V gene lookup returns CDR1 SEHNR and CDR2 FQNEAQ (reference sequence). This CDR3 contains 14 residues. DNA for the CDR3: TGTTCCAGCAGCCCCGGGACAGGGATAAGTGGCTGCACCTTC. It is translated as CSSSPGTGISGCTF. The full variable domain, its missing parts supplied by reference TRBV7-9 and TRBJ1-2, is DTGVSQNPRHKITKRGQNVTFRCDPISEHNRLYWYRQTLGQGPEFLTYFQNEAQLEKSRLLSDRFSAERPKGSFSTLEIQRTEQGDSAMYLCSSSPGTGISGCTFGSGTRLTVV.

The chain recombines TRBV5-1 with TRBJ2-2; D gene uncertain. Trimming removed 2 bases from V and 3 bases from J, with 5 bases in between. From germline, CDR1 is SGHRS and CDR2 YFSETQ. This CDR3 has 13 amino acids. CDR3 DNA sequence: TGCGCCAGCAGCTTCACAGACACCGGGGAGCTGTTTTTT. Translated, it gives CASSFTDTGELFF.

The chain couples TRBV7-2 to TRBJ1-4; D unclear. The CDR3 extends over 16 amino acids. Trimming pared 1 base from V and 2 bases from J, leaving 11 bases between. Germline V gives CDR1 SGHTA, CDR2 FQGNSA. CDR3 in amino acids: CASSLGSRGTNEKLFF. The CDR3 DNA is TGTGCCAGCAGCTTAGGGAGTAGAGGGACTAATGAAAAACTGTTTTTT. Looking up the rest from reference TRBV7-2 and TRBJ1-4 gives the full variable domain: GAGVSQSPSNKVTEKGKDVELRCDPISGHTALYWYRQSLGQGLEFLIYFQGNSAPDKSGLPSDRFSAERTGGSVSTLTIQRTQQEDSAVYLCASSLGSRGTNEKLFFGSGTQLSVL.

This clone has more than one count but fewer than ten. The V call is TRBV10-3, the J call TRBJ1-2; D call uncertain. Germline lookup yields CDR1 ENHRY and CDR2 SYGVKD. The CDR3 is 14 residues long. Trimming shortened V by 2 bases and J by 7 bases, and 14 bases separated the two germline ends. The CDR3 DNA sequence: TGTGCCATCAGTGAGGGAGGATCCCGGGGTGGCTACACCTTC. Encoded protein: CAISEGGSRGGYTF.

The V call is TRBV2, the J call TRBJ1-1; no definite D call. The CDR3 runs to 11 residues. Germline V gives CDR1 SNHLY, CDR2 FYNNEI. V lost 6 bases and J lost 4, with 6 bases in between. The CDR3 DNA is TGTGCCAGCAGGGAGCTCACTGAAGCTTTCTTT. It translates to CASRELTEAFF.

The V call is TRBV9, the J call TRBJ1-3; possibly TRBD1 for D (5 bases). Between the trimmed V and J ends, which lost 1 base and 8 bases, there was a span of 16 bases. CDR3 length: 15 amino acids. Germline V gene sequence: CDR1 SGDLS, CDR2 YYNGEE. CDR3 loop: CASSVPRGPPDTIYF. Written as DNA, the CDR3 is TGTGCCAGCAGCGTACCTAGGGGTCCCCCTGACACCATATATTTT.

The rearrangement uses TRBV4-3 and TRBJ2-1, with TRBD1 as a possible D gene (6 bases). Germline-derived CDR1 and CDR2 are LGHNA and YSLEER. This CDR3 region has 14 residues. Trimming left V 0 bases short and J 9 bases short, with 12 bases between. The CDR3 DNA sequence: TGCGCCAGCAGCCAAGATCCCAGGGGAAGTGAGCAGTTCTTC. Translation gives CASSQDPRGSEQFF.

The CDR3 region is CASRSLSLGGQGAAGANVLTF. The CDR3 DNA sequence: TGCGCCAGCAGATCCCTAAGCTTGGGGGGACAGGGGGCTGCTGGGGCCAACGTCCTGACTTTC. This sequence joins TRBV5-1 and TRBJ2-6; TRBD1 aligns across 12 bases. This CDR3 region has 21 residues. CDR1 is SGHRS, CDR2 YFSETQ, per germline. V gave up 5 bases and J gave up 2 bases; unmatched junction bases: 17.

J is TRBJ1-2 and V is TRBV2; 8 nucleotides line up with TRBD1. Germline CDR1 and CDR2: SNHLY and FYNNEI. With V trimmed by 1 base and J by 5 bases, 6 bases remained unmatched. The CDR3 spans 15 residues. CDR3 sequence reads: CASSEGSGQGYGYTF. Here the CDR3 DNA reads TGTGCCAGCAGTGAAGGTTCCGGACAGGGTTATGGCTACACCTTC. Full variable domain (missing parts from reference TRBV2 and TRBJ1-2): EPEVTQTPSHQVTQMGQEVILRCVPISNHLYFYWYRQILGQKVEFLVSFYNNEISEKSEIFDDQFSVERPDGSNFTLKIRSTKLEDSAMYFCASSEGSGQGYGYTFGSGTRLTVV.